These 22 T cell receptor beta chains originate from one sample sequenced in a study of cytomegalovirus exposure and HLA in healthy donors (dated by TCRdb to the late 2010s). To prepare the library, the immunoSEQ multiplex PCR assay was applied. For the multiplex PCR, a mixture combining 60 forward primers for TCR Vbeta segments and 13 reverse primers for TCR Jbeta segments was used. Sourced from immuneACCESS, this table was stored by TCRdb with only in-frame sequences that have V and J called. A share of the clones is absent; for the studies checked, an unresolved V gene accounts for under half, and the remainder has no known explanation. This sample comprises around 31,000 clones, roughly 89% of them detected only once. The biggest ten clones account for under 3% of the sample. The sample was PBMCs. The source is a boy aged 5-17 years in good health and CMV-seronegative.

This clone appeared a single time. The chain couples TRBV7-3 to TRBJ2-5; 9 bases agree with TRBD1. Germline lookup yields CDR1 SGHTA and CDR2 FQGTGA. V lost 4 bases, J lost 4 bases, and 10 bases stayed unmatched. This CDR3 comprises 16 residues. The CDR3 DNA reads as TGTGCCAGCAGCTCTAAACCAATGGGACAGGGAGAGACCCAGTACTTC. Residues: CASSSKPMGQGETQYF. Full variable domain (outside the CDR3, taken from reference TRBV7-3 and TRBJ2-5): GAGVSQTPSNKVTEKGKYVELRCDPISGHTALYWYRQSLGQGPEFLIYFQGTGAADDSGLPNDRFFAVRPEGSVSTLKIQRTERGDSAVYLCASSSKPMGQGETQYFGPGTRLLVL.

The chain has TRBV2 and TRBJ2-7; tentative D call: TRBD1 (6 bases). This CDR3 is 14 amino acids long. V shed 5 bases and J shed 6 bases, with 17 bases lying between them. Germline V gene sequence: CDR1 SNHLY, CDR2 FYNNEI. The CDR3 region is CASSIGDRTAEQYF. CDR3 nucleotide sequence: TGTGCCAGCAGTATTGGCGACAGGACTGCCGAGCAGTACTTC.

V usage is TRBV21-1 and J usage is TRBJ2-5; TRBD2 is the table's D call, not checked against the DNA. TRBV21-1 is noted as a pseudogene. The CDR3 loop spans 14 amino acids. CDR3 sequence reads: CASSKTCKFETQYF. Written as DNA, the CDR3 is TGTGCCAGCAGCAAAACTTGTAAATTTGAGACCCAGTACTTC.

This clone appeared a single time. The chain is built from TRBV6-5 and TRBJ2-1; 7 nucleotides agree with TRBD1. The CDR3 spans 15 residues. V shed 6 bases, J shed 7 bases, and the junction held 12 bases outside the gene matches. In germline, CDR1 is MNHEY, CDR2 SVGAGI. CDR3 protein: CASRLTGTDGNEQFF. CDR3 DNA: TGTGCCAGCAGACTAACCGGGACAGATGGGAATGAGCAGTTCTTC.

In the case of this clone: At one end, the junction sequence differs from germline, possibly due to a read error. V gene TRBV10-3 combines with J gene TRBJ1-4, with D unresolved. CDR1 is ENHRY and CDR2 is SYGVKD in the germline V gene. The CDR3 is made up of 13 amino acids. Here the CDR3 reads CAINGGVNQKLFF. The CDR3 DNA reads TGTGCCATCAATGGAGGCGTTAATCAAAAACTGTTTTTT.

The CDR3 nucleotides are TGTGCCAGCAGCTCCGGACAGGGGTATGGCTACACCTTC. Encoded protein: CASSSGQGYGYTF. The chain is built from TRBV5-4 and TRBJ1-2, with 9 bases matching TRBD1. CDR1 SGHNT and CDR2 YYREEE come from the germline V gene (reference sequence). The CDR3 totals 13 residues. V lost 3 bases and J lost 5; bases outside the gene matches: 2. Full variable domain (missing parts from reference TRBV5-4 and TRBJ1-2): ETGVTQSPTHLIKTRGQQVTLRCSSQSGHNTVSWYQQALGQGPQFIFQYYREEENGRGNFPPRFSGLQFPNYSSELNVNALELDDSALYLCASSSGQGYGYTFGSGTRLTVV.

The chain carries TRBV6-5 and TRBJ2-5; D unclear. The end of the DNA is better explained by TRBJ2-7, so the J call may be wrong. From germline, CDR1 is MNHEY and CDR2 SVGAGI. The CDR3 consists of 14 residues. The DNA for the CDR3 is TGTGCCAGCAGTTATCGCGTGAGCTCCTACGAGCAGTACTTC. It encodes CASSYRVSSYEQYF.

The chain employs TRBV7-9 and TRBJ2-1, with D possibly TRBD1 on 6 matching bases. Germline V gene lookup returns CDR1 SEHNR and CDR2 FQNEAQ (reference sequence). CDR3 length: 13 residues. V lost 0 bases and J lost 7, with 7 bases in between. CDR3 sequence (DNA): TGTGCCAGCAGCTTAGCAGGGGGAAATGAGCAGTTCTTC. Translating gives CASSLAGGNEQFF.

The CDR3 nucleotides are TGTGCCAGTAGTATAGATCCTACTAGCGGGGGTACTGAGCAGTTCTTC. Amino acids: CASSIDPTSGGTEQFF. The chain combines TRBV19 with TRBJ2-1; 11 positions agree with TRBD2. The CDR3 totals 16 residues. Trimming removed 0 bases from V and 9 bases from J; junction bases left unmatched: 7. Per germline, CDR1 LNHDA and CDR2 SQIVND (reference sequence).

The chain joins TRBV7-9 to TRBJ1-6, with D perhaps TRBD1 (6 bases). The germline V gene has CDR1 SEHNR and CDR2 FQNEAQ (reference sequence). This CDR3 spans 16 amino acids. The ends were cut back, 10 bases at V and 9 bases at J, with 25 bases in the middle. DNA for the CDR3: TGTGCCACCGCCTCGAACTTGCAGGGGAAGGGTTCACCCCTCCACTTT. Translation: CATASNLQGKGSPLHF.

The CDR3 is CASSLTGGGGPHNEQFF. The DNA of the CDR3 is TGTGCCAGCAGCCTGACCGGCGGGGGGGGCCCCCACAATGAGCAGTTCTTC. V is TRBV9 and J is TRBJ2-1; TRBD2 aligns across 9 bases. Germline loops: CDR1 SGDLS, CDR2 YYNGEE. The CDR3 is made up of 17 amino acids. V was clipped by 4 bases and J by 5 bases; unmatched bases: 13.

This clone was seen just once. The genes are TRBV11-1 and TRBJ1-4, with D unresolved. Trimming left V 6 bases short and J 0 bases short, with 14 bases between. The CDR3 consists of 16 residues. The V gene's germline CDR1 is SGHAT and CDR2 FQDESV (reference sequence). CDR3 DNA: TGTGCCAGCAGTTTGTCCGGAGCGTCAACTAATGAAAAACTGTTTTTT. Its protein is CASSLSGASTNEKLFF.

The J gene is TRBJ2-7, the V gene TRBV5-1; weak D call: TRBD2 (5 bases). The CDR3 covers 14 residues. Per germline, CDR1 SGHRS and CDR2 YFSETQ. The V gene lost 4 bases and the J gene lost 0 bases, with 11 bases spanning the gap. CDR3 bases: TGCGCCAGCAGCACACCGGGGAGCTCCTACGAGCAGTACTTC. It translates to CASSTPGSSYEQYF. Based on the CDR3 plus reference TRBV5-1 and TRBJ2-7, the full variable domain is KAGVTQTPRYLIKTRGQQVTLSCSPISGHRSVSWYQQTPGQGLQFLFEYFSETQRNKGNFPGRFSGRQFSNSRSEMNVSTLELGDSALYLCASSTPGSSYEQYFGPGTRLTVT.

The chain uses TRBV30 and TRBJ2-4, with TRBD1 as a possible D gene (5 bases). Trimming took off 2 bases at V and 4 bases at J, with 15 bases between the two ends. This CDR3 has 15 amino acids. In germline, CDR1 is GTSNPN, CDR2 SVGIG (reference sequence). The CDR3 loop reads CAWSKPDTPKNIQYF. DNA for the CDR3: TGTGCCTGGAGTAAACCGGACACCCCTAAAAACATTCAGTACTTC.

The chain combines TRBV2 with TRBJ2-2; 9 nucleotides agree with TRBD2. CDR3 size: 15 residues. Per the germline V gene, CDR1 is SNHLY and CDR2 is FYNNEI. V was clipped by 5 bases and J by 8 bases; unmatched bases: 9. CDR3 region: CASSQRTSAIGELFF. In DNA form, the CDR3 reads TGTGCCAGCAGTCAGCGGACTAGCGCCATAGGGGAGCTGTTTTTT.

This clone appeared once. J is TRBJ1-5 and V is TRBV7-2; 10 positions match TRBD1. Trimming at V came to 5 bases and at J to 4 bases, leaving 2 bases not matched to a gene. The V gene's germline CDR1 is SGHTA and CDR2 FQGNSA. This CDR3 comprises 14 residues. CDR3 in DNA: TGTGCCAGCAGCCGGACAGGGGGAAATCAGCCCCAGCATTTT. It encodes CASSRTGGNQPQHF.

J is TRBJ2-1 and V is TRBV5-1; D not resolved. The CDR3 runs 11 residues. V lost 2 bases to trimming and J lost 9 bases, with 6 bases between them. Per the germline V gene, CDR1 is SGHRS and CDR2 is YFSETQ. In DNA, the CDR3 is TGCGCCAGCAGCTTTAGAGGTGAGCAGTTCTTC. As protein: CASSFRGEQFF.

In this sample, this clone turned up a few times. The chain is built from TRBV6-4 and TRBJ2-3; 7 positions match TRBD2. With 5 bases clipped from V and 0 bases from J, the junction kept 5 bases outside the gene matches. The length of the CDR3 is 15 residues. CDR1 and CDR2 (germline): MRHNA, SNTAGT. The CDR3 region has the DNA TGTGCCAGCAGTCCCTCGGGGGGAAGCACAGATACGCAGTATTTT. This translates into CASSPSGGSTDTQYF.

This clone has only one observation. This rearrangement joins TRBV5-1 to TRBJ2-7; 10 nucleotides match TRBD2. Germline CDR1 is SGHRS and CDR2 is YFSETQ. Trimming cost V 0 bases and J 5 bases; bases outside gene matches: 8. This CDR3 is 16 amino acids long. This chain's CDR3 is CASSLASTSGADEQYF. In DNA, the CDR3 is TGCGCCAGCAGCTTGGCCTCAACTAGCGGGGCAGACGAGCAGTACTTC.

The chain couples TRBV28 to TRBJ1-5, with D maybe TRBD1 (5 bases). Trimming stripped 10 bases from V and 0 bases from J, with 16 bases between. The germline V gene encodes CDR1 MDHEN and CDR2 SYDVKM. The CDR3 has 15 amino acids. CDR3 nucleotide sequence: TGTGCCACAATTCGGGGGGATCATAGCAATCAGCCCCAGCATTTT. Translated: CATIRGDHSNQPQHF.

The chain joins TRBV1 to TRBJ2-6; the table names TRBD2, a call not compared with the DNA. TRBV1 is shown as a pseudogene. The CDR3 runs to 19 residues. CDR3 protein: CTSSQDKQRRSSGANVLTF. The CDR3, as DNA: TGCACCAGCAGCCAAGATAAGCAGCGTAGAAGCTCTGGGGCCAACGTCCTGACTTTC.

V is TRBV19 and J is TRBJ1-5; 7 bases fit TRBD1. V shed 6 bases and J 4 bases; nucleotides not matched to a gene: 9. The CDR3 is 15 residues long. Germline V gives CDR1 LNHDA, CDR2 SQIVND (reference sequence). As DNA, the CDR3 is TGTGCCAGTAGCCAACAGGGGAACCGGAATCAGCCCCAGCATTTT. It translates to CASSQQGNRNQPQHF.